This TCR beta chain was observed in a study of CD8 T cells in Susac syndrome. Study-wide context: Blood was drawn from Susac syndrome patients while they were therapy-naive, on corticosteroids, or on intravenous immunoglobulin alone.

Negative isolation yielded the CD8+ and CD4+ T cells, while FACS enriched the TEMRA cells. Findings and caveats of the study: When the CD4+ T cell repertoires of patients with Susac syndrome were examined, they did not show any clonal expansion. The number of individuals included in the study's TCR sequencing and HLA analysis was acknowledged as relatively small.

With random hexamers, roughly 0.45 to 1 ug RNA was reverse transcribed. TCRdb analysed the immunoSEQ multiplex PCR reads with MiXCR anew, one entry per CDR3 protein. The sample shows around 190,000 distinct CDR3 sequences, roughly 94% of them seen only once. Concerning this clonotype: Antigen: not known.

The trim removed 3 bases at V and 5 bases at J, leaving 10 bases unmatched. The length of the CDR3 is 14 residues. Germline V lookup: CDR1 SQVTM, CDR2 ANQGSEA. The source of this sequence is a human donor with Susac syndrome. The material sequenced was CD4+ T cells from PBMCs. This chain uses TRBV29-1 with TRBJ2-7; TRBD1 matches at 7 bases. As DNA, the CDR3 is TGCAGCGTTGAGCCCAAACAGGGGTGGCACGAGCAGTACTTC. Encoded protein: CSVEPKQGWHEQYF.